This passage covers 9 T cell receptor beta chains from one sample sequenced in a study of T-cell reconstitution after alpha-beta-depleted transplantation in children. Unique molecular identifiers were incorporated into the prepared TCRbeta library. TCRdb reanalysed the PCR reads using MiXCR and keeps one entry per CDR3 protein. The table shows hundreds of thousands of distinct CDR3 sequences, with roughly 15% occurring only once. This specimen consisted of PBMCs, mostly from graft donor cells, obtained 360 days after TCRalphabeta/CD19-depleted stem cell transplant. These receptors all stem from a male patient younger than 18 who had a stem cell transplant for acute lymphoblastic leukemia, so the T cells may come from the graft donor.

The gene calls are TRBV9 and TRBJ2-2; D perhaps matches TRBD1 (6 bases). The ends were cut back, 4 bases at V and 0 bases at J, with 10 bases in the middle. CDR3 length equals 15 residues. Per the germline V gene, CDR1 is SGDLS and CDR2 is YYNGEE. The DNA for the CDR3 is TGTGCCAGCAGCTACCGGGACACGAACACCGGGGAGCTGTTTTTT. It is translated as CASSYRDTNTGELFF.

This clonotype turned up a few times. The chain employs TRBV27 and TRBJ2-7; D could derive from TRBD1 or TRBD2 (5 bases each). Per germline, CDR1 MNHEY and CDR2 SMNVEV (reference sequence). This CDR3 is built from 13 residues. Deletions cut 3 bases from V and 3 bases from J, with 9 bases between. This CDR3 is CASSFGANYEQYF. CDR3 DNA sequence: TGTGCCAGCAGTTTCGGGGCGAACTACGAGCAGTACTTC.

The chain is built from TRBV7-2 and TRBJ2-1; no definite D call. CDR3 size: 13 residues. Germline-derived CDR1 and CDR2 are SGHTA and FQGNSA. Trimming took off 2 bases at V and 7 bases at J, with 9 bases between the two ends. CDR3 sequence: CASSLYFRNEQFF. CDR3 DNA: TGTGCCAGCAGCTTATATTTCCGGAATGAGCAGTTCTTC.

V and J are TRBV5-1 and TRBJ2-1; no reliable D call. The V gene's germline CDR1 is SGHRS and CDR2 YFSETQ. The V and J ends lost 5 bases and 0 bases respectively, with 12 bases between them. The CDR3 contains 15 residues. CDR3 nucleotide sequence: TGCGCCAGCAGTTTCAGACCGAGCTCCTACAATGAGCAGTTCTTC. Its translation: CASSFRPSSYNEQFF. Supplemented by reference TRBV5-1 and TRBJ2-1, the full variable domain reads KAGVTQTPRYLIKTRGQQVTLSCSPISGHRSVSWYQQTPGQGLQFLFEYFSETQRNKGNFPGRFSGRQFSNSRSEMNVSTLELGDSALYLCASSFRPSSYNEQFFGPGTRLTVL.

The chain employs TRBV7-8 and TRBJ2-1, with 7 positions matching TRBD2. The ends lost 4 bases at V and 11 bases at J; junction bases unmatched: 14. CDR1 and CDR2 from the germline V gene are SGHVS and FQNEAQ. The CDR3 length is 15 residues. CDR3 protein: CASSWLVRDYEKQFF. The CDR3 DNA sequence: TGTGCCAGCAGCTGGCTGGTCCGGGACTACGAAAAGCAGTTCTTC. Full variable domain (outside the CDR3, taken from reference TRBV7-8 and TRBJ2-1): GAGVSQSPRYKVAKRGQDVALRCDPISGHVSLFWYQQALGQGPEFLTYFQNEAQLDKSGLPSDRFFAERPEGSVSTLKIQRTQQEDSAVYLCASSWLVRDYEKQFFGPGTRLTVL.

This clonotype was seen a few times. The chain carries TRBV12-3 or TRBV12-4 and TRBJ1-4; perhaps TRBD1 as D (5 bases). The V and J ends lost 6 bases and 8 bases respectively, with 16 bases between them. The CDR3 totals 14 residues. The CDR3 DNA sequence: TGTGCCAGCAGAATACAGGAGCGAGAGGAAAAACTGTTTTTT. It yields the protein CASRIQEREEKLFF.

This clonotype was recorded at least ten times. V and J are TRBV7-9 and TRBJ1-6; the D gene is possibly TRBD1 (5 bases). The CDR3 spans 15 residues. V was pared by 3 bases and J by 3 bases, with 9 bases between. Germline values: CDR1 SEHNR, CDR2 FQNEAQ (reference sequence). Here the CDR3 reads CASSLTAIYNSPLHF. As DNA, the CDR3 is TGTGCCAGCAGCTTGACAGCAATCTATAATTCACCCCTCCACTTT.

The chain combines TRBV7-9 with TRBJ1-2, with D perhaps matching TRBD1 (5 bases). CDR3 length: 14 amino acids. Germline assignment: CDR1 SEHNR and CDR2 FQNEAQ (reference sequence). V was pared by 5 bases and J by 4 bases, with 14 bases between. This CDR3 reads CASSPETGIYGYTF. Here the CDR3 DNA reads TGTGCCAGCAGCCCAGAAACAGGAATCTATGGCTACACCTTC.

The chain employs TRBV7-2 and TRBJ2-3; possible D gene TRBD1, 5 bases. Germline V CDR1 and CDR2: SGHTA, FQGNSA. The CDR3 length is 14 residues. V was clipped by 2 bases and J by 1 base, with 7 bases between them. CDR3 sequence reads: CASSLLRGTDTQYF. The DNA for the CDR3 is TGTGCCAGCAGCTTACTCAGGGGCACAGATACGCAGTATTTT.